This TCR beta chain was obtained from a study of pediatric ulcerative colitis. Regarding the study as a whole: Clonal expansions reduced rectal repertoire diversity in acute severe colitis. A couple of rectal CDR3 clonotypes occurred in all ulcerative colitis patients.

With 11 bases removed from V and 3 bases from J, the gap between germline ends came to 15 bases. This CDR3 comprises 13 residues. The V gene's germline CDR1 is SNHLY and CDR2 FYNNEI. During colonoscopy, one to two rectal pinch biopsies were collected. No immunosuppressive drugs were given to ulcerative colitis patients before diagnostic colonoscopy. Sequencing depth was up to 500,000 reads per sample. The table came from immunoSEQ multiplex PCR; TCRdb's copy has only in-frame clones and leaves some out. Among approximately 40,000 clones listed, 75% were seen once. As to this clone: Its cognate antigen is unknown.

This receptor was identified in a boy aged 5-17 years with severe ulcerative colitis. The gene calls are TRBV2 and TRBJ2-3; maybe TRBD2 (6 bases). The sequenced sample was gut tissue. CDR3 sequence reads: CAGGVVGTDTQYF. The CDR3 DNA is TGTGCCGGAGGGGTTGTTGGTACAGATACGCAGTATTTT.